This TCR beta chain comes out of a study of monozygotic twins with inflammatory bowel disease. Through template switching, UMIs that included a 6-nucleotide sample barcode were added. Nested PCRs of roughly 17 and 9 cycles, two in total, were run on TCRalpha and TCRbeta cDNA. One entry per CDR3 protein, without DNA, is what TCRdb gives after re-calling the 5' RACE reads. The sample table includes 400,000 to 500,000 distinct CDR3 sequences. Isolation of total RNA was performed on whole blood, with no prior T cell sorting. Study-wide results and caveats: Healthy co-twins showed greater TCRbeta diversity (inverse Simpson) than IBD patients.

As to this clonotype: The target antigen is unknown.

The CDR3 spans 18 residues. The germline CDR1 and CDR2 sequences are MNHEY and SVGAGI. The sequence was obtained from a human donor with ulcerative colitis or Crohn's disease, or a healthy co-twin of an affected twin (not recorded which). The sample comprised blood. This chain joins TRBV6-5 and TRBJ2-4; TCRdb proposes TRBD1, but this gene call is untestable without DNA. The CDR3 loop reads CASSYFSGQLAGTNIQYF.